One sample yielded the 27 T cell receptor beta chains listed below, sequenced in a study of blood T cell repertoires in COVID-19 (dated by TCRdb to between 2020 and 2021). Libraries were made using the immunoSEQ multiplex PCR assay. Here the immuneACCESS table is served through TCRdb, limited to in-frame sequences with V and J called. Missing clones are a known gap in these copies; in checked studies unresolved V genes cover under half, and the rest lacks a known reason. A total of hundreds of thousands of clones appear in this sample, around 89% of them only once. The ten largest clonotypes hold 0.2% to 0.3% of the sample. Sequencing was performed on peripheral blood. The receptors here all came from a woman under 30 with acute or convalescent COVID-19.

This clone was detected only once. The rearrangement links TRBV6-2 or TRBV6-3 to TRBJ1-1; a weak D match, TRBD1 (6 bases). V was pared by 4 bases and J by 3 bases, with 15 bases between. The CDR3 totals 15 residues. Per the germline V gene, CDR1 is MNHEY and CDR2 is SVGEGT. The CDR3 is CASSSSGAGDTEAFF. The CDR3 region has the DNA TGTGCCAGCAGTTCCTCGGGGGCGGGGGACACTGAAGCTTTCTTT.

The gene calls are TRBV28 and TRBJ1-2, with D uncertain. The germline V gene encodes CDR1 MDHEN and CDR2 SYDVKM. Trimming took 2 bases from V and 4 from J, leaving 14 bases between them. CDR3 length: 15 residues. CDR3 in DNA: TGTGCCAGCAGTTTACGGGGTAGTAGGGTCTATGGCTACACCTTC. Encoded protein: CASSLRGSRVYGYTF.

The V call is TRBV4-1, the J call TRBJ1-2; TRBD1 agrees at 8 bases. The V segment lost 2 bases and the J segment 3 bases; nucleotides outside the gene matches: 11. The CDR3 totals 17 residues. Germline-derived CDR1 and CDR2 are MGHRA and YSYEKL. The CDR3 region is CASSQPRQGPGYYGYTF. CDR3 DNA: TGCGCCAGCAGCCAACCCCGACAGGGGCCAGGATACTATGGCTACACCTTC.

This clone has only one observation. This sequence joins TRBV28 and TRBJ1-3, with D perhaps matching TRBD1 (6 bases). Trimming stripped 5 bases from V and 1 base from J, with 12 bases between. The germline CDR1 and CDR2 sequences are MDHEN and SYDVKM. The CDR3 spans 15 residues. Here the CDR3 DNA reads TGTGCCAGCAGTGCACAGGGTGTTTCTGGAAACACCATATATTTT. This encodes CASSAQGVSGNTIYF. Complete variable domain (other parts from reference TRBV28 and TRBJ1-3): DVKVTQSSRYLVKRTGEKVFLECVQDMDHENMFWYRQDPGLGLRLIYFSYDVKMKEKGDIPEGYSVSREKKERFSLILESASTNQTSMYLCASSAQGVSGNTIYFGEGSWLTVV.

V is TRBV6-6 and J is TRBJ1-1; 8 bases are a match to TRBD1. V trimming: 10 bases; J trimming: 4 bases; junction bases outside the gene matches: 5. The CDR3 extends over 12 amino acids. Germline V CDR1 and CDR2: MNHNY, SVGAGI (reference sequence). For the CDR3, the DNA is TGTGCCACTTCCACAGGGGGCACTGAAGCTTTCTTT. Its protein product is CATSTGGTEAFF.

The rearrangement uses TRBV25-1 and TRBJ1-5; the D is unclear. There are 12 residues in the CDR3. The germline V gene encodes CDR1 MGHDK and CDR2 SYGVNS. The germline V and J ends were trimmed by 1 base and 9 bases, with 7 bases remaining between them. The CDR3 DNA sequence: TGTGCCAGCAGTGAATGGTCGGGGCCCCAGCATTTT. Translated: CASSEWSGPQHF. The whole variable domain, remainder taken from reference TRBV25-1 and TRBJ1-5, is EADIYQTPRYLVIGTGKKITLECSQTMGHDKMYWYQQDPGMELHLIHYSYGVNSTEKGDLSSESTVSRIRTEHFPLTLESARPSHTSQYLCASSEWSGPQHFGDGTRLSIL.

The chain has TRBV9 and TRBJ2-7; 7 positions agree with TRBD1. Germline values: CDR1 SGDLS, CDR2 YYNGEE. V gave up 3 bases and J gave up 3 bases; unmatched junction bases: 3. The CDR3 runs 13 residues. CDR3 amino acids: CASSAGDSYEQYF. The CDR3 DNA sequence: TGTGCCAGCAGCGCTGGGGACAGCTACGAGCAGTACTTC. Variable domain in full (rest from reference TRBV9 and TRBJ2-7): DSGVTQTPKHLITATGQRVTLRCSPRSGDLSVYWYQQSLDQGLQFLIQYYNGEERAKGNILERFSAQQFPDLHSELNLSSLELGDSALYFCASSAGDSYEQYFGPGTRLTVT.

This clone has more than one count but fewer than ten. The V call is TRBV5-5, the J call TRBJ1-1; perhaps TRBD1 as D (5 bases). Germline CDR1 reads SGHKS; CDR2 reads YYEKEE (reference sequence). The CDR3 is 16 amino acids. The V end was cut by 0 bases, the J end by 4 bases, with 16 bases between. Written as DNA, the CDR3 is TGTGCCAGCAGCTTGGGGCACCCAGGGCTGGTCACTGAAGCTTTCTTT. Translated: CASSLGHPGLVTEAFF. Full variable domain (rest looked up from reference TRBV5-5 and TRBJ1-1): DAGVTQSPTHLIKTRGQQVTLRCSPISGHKSVSWYQQVLGQGPQFIFQYYEKEERGRGNFPDRFSARQFPNYSSELNVNALLLGDSALYLCASSLGHPGLVTEAFFGQGTRLTVV.

This sequence joins TRBV2 and TRBJ2-7; D unresolved. The V gene lost 1 base and the J gene lost 3 bases, with 7 bases spanning the gap. Germline CDR1 reads SNHLY; CDR2 reads FYNNEI. The length of the CDR3 is 13 residues. The CDR3 is CASSEGRIYEQYF. CDR3 nucleotide sequence: TGTGCCAGCAGTGAAGGCAGAATCTACGAGCAGTACTTC.

The chain is built from TRBV9 and TRBJ2-7, with D uncertain. This CDR3 has 11 residues. Germline loops: CDR1 SGDLS, CDR2 YYNGEE. V was clipped by 4 bases and J by 3 bases, with 5 bases between them. CDR3 nucleotide sequence: TGTGCCAGCAGCTCTAGCTACGAGCAGTACTTC. This translates into CASSSSYEQYF.

The chain has TRBV19 and TRBJ1-4, with 9 bases fitting TRBD1. The CDR3 contains 15 residues. The germline V gene has CDR1 LNHDA and CDR2 SQIVND (reference sequence). The ends lost 3 bases at V and 7 bases at J; junction bases unmatched: 6. The CDR3 DNA reads as TGTGCCAGTAGTATCGGGGGGACAGGGCGTGAAAAACTGTTTTTT. Its translation is CASSIGGTGREKLFF.

This chain joins TRBV18 and TRBJ2-7, with 8 bases that match TRBD1. This CDR3 has 15 amino acids. V gave up 6 bases and J gave up 0 bases; unmatched junction bases: 7. CDR1 and CDR2 (germline): KGHSH, LQKENI. Written as DNA, the CDR3 is TGTGCCAGCTCTGCGGGACAGGCGAGCTCCTACGAGCAGTACTTC. Encoded protein: CASSAGQASSYEQYF. The full variable domain, its missing parts supplied by reference TRBV18 and TRBJ2-7, is NAGVMQNPRHLVRRRGQEARLRCSPMKGHSHVYWYRQLPEEGLKFMVYLQKENIIDESGMPKERFSAEFPKEGPSILRIQQVVRGDSAAYFCASSAGQASSYEQYFGPGTRLTVT.

The chain combines TRBV6-2 or TRBV6-3 with TRBJ1-3; the match to TRBD1 covers 8 bases. The germline V gene encodes CDR1 MNHEY and CDR2 SVGEGT. CDR3 size: 16 residues. V lost 6 bases, J lost 4 bases, and 11 bases stayed unmatched. The CDR3 reads CASSLPQGARGNTIYF. Written as DNA, the CDR3 is TGTGCCAGCAGCCTTCCTCAGGGGGCGCGAGGAAACACCATATATTTT.

As regards this clone: Additional DNA sequences in this sample encode the identical CDR3. V usage is TRBV19 and J usage is TRBJ1-2; no reliable D call. Between the trimmed V and J ends, which lost 1 base and 2 bases, there was a span of 8 bases. Germline CDR1 LNHDA, CDR2 SQIVND (reference sequence). This CDR3 comprises 14 residues. In nucleotides, the CDR3 is TGTGCCAGTAGTATAGGGGCAGCCAACTATGGCTACACCTTC. Translating gives CASSIGAANYGYTF.

The genes are TRBV3-1 (or the pseudogene TRBV3-2) and TRBJ1-5, with 11 bases fitting TRBD1. Trimming removed 4 bases from V and 5 bases from J; junction bases left unmatched: 1. From germline, CDR1 is LGHDT and CDR2 YNNKEL (reference sequence). The CDR3 loop spans 14 amino acids. In DNA form, the CDR3 reads TGTGCCAGCAGCCCGGGACAGGGGGATCAGCCCCAGCATTTT. This sequence encodes CASSPGQGDQPQHF.

The rearrangement joins TRBV27 to TRBJ2-7, with 7 bases fitting TRBD1. There are 15 residues in the CDR3. Germline CDR1 is MNHEY and CDR2 is SMNVEV (reference sequence). The ends lost 0 bases at V and 2 bases at J; junction bases unmatched: 4. The CDR3: CASSLSLGTAYEQYF. CDR3 nucleotide sequence: TGTGCCAGCAGTTTATCCCTCGGGACAGCCTACGAGCAGTACTTC.

The chain joins TRBV6-5 to TRBJ1-1; the match to TRBD1 covers 7 bases. In germline, CDR1 is MNHEY, CDR2 SVGAGI. The CDR3 extends over 14 amino acids. Trimming cost V 4 bases and J 9 bases; bases outside gene matches: 11. The CDR3 sequence is CASSSPPDRRQAFF. The CDR3 DNA reads TGTGCCAGCAGTTCCCCCCCGGACAGGAGACAAGCTTTCTTT.

The chain uses TRBV6-2 or TRBV6-3 and TRBJ1-4, with 7 bases that match TRBD1. The CDR3 runs 16 residues. Losses at the gene ends were 6 bases for V and 5 bases for J; bases not matched to a gene: 12. Germline V gene sequence: CDR1 MNHEY, CDR2 SVGEGT. The CDR3 nucleotides are TGTGCCAGCAGCTCTTCACAGGGGACCTTCAATGAAAAACTGTTTTTT. It translates to CASSSSQGTFNEKLFF.

This chain connects TRBV12-5 to TRBJ1-1, with a weak D call TRBD1 (5 bases). This CDR3 has 15 residues. Trimming removed 6 bases from V and 7 bases from J, with 21 bases in between. The germline CDR1 and CDR2 sequences are LGHNT and FRNRAP. CDR3 in DNA: TGTGCTAGTGGCCCACTCCTCAGCCAGGGCGTTGAAGCTTTCTTT. It yields the protein CASGPLLSQGVEAFF.

V usage is TRBV7-8 and J usage is TRBJ2-7; D is uncertain. Germline values: CDR1 SGHVS, CDR2 FQNEAQ. The length of the CDR3 is 17 residues. V lost 1 base, J lost 2 bases, and 18 bases lay in between. CDR3 protein: CASSLDLVSRGPYEQYF. The DNA of the CDR3 is TGTGCCAGCAGCTTAGATTTAGTTAGCAGAGGTCCCTACGAGCAGTACTTC.

This rearrangement joins TRBV9 to TRBJ1-5; D perhaps matches TRBD1 (6 bases). Germline-derived CDR1 and CDR2 are SGDLS and YYNGEE. This CDR3 spans 15 amino acids. Trimming removed 3 bases at V and 3 bases at J, with 13 bases between. The CDR3 is CASSGNGQNNQPQHF. The CDR3 DNA is TGTGCCAGCAGCGGGAATGGACAGAACAATCAGCCCCAGCATTTT.

On this clone itself: Other DNA sequences from this sample encode an identical CDR3 as well. This chain uses TRBV9 with TRBJ2-3; unclear D gene. V was clipped by 4 bases and J by 3 bases, with 9 bases between them. This CDR3 has 13 residues. Germline CDR1 reads SGDLS; CDR2 reads YYNGEE. For the CDR3, the DNA is TGTGCCAGCAGCCGTGGCGGTACAGATACGCAGTATTTT. Translating it yields CASSRGGTDTQYF.

This chain links TRBV5-5 with TRBJ1-2; the D gene is possibly TRBD1 (6 bases). There are 14 residues in the CDR3. V was pared by 0 bases and J by 3 bases, with 9 bases between. Germline V gives CDR1 SGHKS, CDR2 YYEKEE (reference sequence). This CDR3 is CASSLVGADYGYTF. The CDR3 bases are TGTGCCAGCAGCTTGGTGGGGGCTGACTATGGCTACACCTTC.

This clone was recorded once. At one end the junction does not follow the germline gene, possibly because of a read error. The chain has TRBV4-1 and TRBJ2-7; 7 bases are a match to TRBD1. CDR3 size: 17 residues. Germline lookup yields CDR1 MGHRA and CDR2 YSYEKL. CDR3 in amino acids: CASSQGGWDRGQYGQYF. Here the CDR3 DNA reads TGCGCCAGCAGCCAAGGGGGTTGGGACAGAGGACAGTACGGGCAGTACTTC.

V gene TRBV19 combines with J gene TRBJ1-5; D ambiguous. Germline CDR1 LNHDA, CDR2 SQIVND (reference sequence). CDR3 length equals 14 residues. Trimming left V 4 bases short and J 1 base short, with 8 bases between. This CDR3 reads CASSRGFSNQPQHF. The CDR3, as DNA: TGTGCCAGTAGTAGAGGGTTCAGCAATCAGCCCCAGCATTTT.

The chain combines TRBV20-1 with TRBJ2-1, with no clear D. The CDR3 totals 11 residues. Trimming removed 3 bases from V and 12 bases from J, with 12 bases in between. CDR1 DFQATT and CDR2 SNEGSKA come from the germline V gene (reference sequence). The CDR3 loop is CSASEAYGQFF. Here the CDR3 DNA reads TGCAGTGCTAGCGAGGCTTATGGGCAGTTCTTC.

The gene calls are TRBV11-3 and TRBJ2-7, with 11 bases lining up with TRBD2. The V segment lost 4 bases and the J segment 8 bases; nucleotides outside the gene matches: 10. The germline V gene encodes CDR1 SGHNT and CDR2 YENEEA. CDR3 size: 15 residues. The CDR3 DNA reads TGTGCCAGCAGCTCAACGACTAGCGGGGCTGGGAAGCAGTACTTC. As protein: CASSSTTSGAGKQYF.